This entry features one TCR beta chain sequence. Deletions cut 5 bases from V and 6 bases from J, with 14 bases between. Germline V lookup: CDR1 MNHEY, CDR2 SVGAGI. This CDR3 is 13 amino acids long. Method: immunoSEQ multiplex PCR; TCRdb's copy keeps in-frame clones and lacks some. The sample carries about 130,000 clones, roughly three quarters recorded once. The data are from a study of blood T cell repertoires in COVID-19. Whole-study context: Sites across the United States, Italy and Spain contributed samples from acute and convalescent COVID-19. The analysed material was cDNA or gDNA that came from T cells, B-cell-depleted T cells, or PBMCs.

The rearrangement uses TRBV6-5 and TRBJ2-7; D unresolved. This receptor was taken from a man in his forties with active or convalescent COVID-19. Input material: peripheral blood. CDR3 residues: CASSLDPSGEQYF. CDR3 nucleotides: TGTGCCAGCAGTCTAGACCCATCCGGCGAGCAGTACTTC.